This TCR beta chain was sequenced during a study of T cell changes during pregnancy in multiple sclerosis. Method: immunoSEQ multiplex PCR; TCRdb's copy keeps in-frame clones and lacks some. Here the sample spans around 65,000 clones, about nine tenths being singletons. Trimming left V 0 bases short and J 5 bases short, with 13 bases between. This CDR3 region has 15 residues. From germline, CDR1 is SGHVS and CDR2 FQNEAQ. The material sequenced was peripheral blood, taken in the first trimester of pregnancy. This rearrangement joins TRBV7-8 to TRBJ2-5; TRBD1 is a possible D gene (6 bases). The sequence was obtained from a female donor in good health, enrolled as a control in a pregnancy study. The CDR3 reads CASSLAQGQGETQYF. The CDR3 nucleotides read TGTGCCAGCAGCTTAGCGCAGGGACAAGGGGAGACCCAGTACTTC.